These 10 T cell receptor beta chains share one sample of origin, sequenced in a study of T-cell reconstitution after alpha-beta-depleted transplantation in children. Unique molecular identifiers were used in preparing the TCRbeta library. TCRdb recomputed calls from the PCR reads with MiXCR, one row per CDR3 protein. The sample has 350,000 to 400,000 distinct CDR3 sequences; roughly 20% are singletons. Sequences were derived from PBMCs from the stem cell graft donor, sampled from the stem cell graft. These receptors originate from a human donor who donated a stem cell graft to a child with acute myeloid leukemia.

This clonotype was picked up a small number of times. Relative to the germline gene, one junction end is altered; a read error may explain this. J is TRBJ2-1 and V is TRBV10-3, with 8 positions matching TRBD1. The CDR3 loop spans 14 amino acids. Germline CDR1 ENHRY, CDR2 SYGVKD. The CDR3 here is CAVRDRGSYNEQFF. CDR3 bases: TGTGCCGTCAGAGACAGGGGATCGTACAATGAGCAGTTCTTC.

The chain links TRBV5-5 to TRBJ2-7; no definite D call. The CDR3 is 16 amino acids. Trimming shortened V by 2 bases and J by 2 bases, and 17 bases separated the two germline ends. Per germline, CDR1 SGHKS and CDR2 YYEKEE (reference sequence). The CDR3: CASSFLAETAPYEQYF. The CDR3 coding sequence is TGTGCCAGCAGCTTCCTGGCCGAAACGGCCCCCTACGAGCAGTACTTC.

This clonotype was seen only a few times. This rearrangement joins TRBV5-1 to TRBJ2-1; tentative D call: TRBD1 (6 bases). V shed 4 bases and J shed 6 bases, with 14 bases lying between them. Germline CDR1 and CDR2: SGHRS and YFSETQ. The length of the CDR3 is 14 residues. CDR3 bases: TGCGCCAGCAGCCGCCGCCTGGACAGCAATGAGCAGTTCTTC. Amino acids: CASSRRLDSNEQFF.

This clonotype was seen only a few times. The chain recombines TRBV7-9 with TRBJ2-1, with 8 bases matching TRBD2. The V gene end was trimmed by 5 bases and the J gene end by 4 bases; junction bases not matched to a gene: 4. Per germline, CDR1 SEHNR and CDR2 FQNEAQ (reference sequence). CDR3 length: 14 amino acids. CDR3 sequence reads: CASSELAEYNEQFF. CDR3 sequence (DNA): TGTGCCAGCAGCGAACTAGCGGAGTACAATGAGCAGTTCTTC.

V is TRBV20-1 and J is TRBJ2-1; D tentatively fits TRBD1 or TRBD2 (5 bases each). Germline CDR1 reads DFQATT; CDR2 reads SNEGSKA (reference sequence). The V end lost 5 bases, the J end lost 2 bases, and 13 bases lay between the germline ends. The CDR3 runs 14 residues. CDR3 DNA sequence: TGCAGTGCTCCTCTAGAGGGGACCTACAATGAGCAGTTCTTC. It codes for CSAPLEGTYNEQFF.

This chain links TRBV9 with TRBJ2-1, with D maybe TRBD2 (5 bases). V lost 0 bases to trimming and J lost 7 bases, with 11 bases between them. Germline-derived CDR1 and CDR2 are SGDLS and YYNGEE. The CDR3 runs 14 residues. CDR3 coding DNA: TGTGCCAGCAGCGTAGTAGGCGGGTGTAATGAGCAGTTCTTC. This translates into CASSVVGGCNEQFF.

This clonotype was detected ten times or more. This rearrangement joins TRBV29-1 to TRBJ2-7; D may correspond to TRBD1 or TRBD2 (5 bases each). The ends were cut back, 4 bases at V and 0 bases at J, with 7 bases in the middle. The CDR3 length is 12 residues. Germline-derived CDR1 and CDR2 are SQVTM and ANQGSEA. As DNA, the CDR3 is TGCAGCGTTGGGGACGACTCCTACGAGCAGTACTTC. As protein: CSVGDDSYEQYF.

This clonotype was counted between two and nine times. The chain combines TRBV29-1 with TRBJ2-1; TRBD2 aligns across 8 bases. The germline V gene encodes CDR1 SQVTM and CDR2 ANQGSEA. The CDR3 consists of 17 residues. V dropped 0 bases and J dropped 3; count of bases not matched to a gene: 10. The CDR3 here is CSVEDFLGREVYNEQFF. DNA of the CDR3: TGCAGCGTTGAAGACTTTCTAGGGCGGGAGGTCTACAATGAGCAGTTCTTC.

V is TRBV5-6 and J is TRBJ2-1; TRBD1 matches 7 bases. J was trimmed by 3 bases and V by 3 bases; bases with no gene match: 6. Per germline, CDR1 SGHDT and CDR2 YYEEEE. This CDR3 contains 15 residues. The CDR3 region has the DNA TGTGCCAGCAGCTCCCGGGACAGTGGCTACAATGAGCAGTTCTTC. As protein: CASSSRDSGYNEQFF.

This clonotype was seen only once. J is TRBJ2-7 and V is TRBV20-1; 10 bases are a match to TRBD2. Germline CDR1 reads DFQATT; CDR2 reads SNEGSKA (reference sequence). V shed 8 bases, J shed 4 bases, and the junction held 11 bases outside the gene matches. This CDR3 is built from 14 residues. The DNA of the CDR3 is TGCAGTACTCCTCCACCTAGCGGGAGTTACGAGCAGTACTTC. Its translation is CSTPPPSGSYEQYF.